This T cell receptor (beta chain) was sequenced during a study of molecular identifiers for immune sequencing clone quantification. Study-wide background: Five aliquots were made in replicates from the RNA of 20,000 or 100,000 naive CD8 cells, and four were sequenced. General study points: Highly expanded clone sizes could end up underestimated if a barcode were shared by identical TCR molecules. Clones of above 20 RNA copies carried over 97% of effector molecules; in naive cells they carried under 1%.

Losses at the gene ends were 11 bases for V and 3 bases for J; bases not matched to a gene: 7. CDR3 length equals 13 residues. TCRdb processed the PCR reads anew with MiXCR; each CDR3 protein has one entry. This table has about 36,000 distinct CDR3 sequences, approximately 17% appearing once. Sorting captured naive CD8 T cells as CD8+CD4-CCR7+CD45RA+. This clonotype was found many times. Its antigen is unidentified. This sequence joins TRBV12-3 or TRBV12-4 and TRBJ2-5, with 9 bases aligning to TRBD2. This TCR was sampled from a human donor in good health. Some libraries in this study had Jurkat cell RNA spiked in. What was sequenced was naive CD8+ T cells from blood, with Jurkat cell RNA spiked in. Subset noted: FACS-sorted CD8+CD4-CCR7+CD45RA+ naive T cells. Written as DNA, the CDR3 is TGTGCCTCTGGGGTAGCGGGAGAAGAGACCCAGTACTTC. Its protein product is CASGVAGEETQYF.